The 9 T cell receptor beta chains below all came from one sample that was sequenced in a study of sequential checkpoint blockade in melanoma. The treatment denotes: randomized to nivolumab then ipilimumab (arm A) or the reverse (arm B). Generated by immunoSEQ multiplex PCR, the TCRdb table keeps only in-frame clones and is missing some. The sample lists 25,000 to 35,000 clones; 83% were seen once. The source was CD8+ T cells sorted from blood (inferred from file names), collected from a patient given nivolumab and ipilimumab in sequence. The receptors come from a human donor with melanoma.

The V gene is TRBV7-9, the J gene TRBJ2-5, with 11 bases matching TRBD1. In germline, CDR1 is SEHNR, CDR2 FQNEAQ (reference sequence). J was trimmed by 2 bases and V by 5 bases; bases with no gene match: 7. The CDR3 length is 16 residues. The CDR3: CASSPGTGGSQETQYF. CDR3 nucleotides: TGTGCCAGCAGCCCGGGGACAGGGGGTTCGCAAGAGACCCAGTACTTC.

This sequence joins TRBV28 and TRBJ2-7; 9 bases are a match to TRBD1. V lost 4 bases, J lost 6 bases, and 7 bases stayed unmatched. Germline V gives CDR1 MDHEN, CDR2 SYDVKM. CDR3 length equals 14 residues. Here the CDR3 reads CASSSGTGTGEQYF. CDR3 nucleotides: TGTGCCAGCAGTTCCGGGACAGGGACCGGCGAGCAGTACTTC.

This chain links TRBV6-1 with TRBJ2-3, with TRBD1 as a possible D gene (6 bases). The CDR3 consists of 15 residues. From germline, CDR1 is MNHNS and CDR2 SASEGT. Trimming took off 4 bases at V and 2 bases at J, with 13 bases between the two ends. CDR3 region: CASSVQDRYTDTQYF. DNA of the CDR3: TGTGCCAGCAGTGTACAGGACAGATACACAGATACGCAGTATTTT.

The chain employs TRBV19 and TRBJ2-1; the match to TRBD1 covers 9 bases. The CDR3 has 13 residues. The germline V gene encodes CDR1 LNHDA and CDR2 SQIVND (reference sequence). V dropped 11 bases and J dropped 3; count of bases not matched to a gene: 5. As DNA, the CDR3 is TGTGCCCTCGGACAGGGGAACTACAATGAGCAGTTCTTC. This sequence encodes CALGQGNYNEQFF.

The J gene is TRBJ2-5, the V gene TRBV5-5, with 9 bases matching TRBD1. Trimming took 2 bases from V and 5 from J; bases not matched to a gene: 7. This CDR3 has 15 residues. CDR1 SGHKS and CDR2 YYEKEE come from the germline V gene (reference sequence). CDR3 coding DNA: TGTGCCAGCAGCTTCCCGGGACAGGGTTGGGAGACCCAGTACTTC. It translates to CASSFPGQGWETQYF. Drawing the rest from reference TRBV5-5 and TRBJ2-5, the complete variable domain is DAGVTQSPTHLIKTRGQQVTLRCSPISGHKSVSWYQQVLGQGPQFIFQYYEKEERGRGNFPDRFSARQFPNYSSELNVNALLLGDSALYLCASSFPGQGWETQYFGPGTRLLVL.

The CDR3 DNA reads as TGTGCCAGCAGCTTAGGTCCGTTGTACCAAGAGACCCAGTACTTC. It codes for CASSLGPLYQETQYF. The J gene is TRBJ2-5, the V gene TRBV7-9; D is unclear. The germline CDR1 and CDR2 sequences are SEHNR and FQNEAQ (reference sequence). The CDR3 is 15 residues long. V lost 1 base, J lost 0 bases, and 9 bases lay in between.

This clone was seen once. This CDR3 reads CASSSNQERSETQYF. The CDR3 DNA is TGTGCCAGCAGTTCCAACCAGGAACGCTCGGAGACCCAGTACTTC. The chain couples TRBV28 to TRBJ2-5; D not certain. The CDR3 sequence is 15 residues long. The germline V and J ends were trimmed by 4 bases and 5 bases, with 17 bases remaining between them. Germline V gene sequence: CDR1 MDHEN, CDR2 SYDVKM. Complete variable domain (other parts from reference TRBV28 and TRBJ2-5): DVKVTQSSRYLVKRTGEKVFLECVQDMDHENMFWYRQDPGLGLRLIYFSYDVKMKEKGDIPEGYSVSREKKERFSLILESASTNQTSMYLCASSSNQERSETQYFGPGTRLLVL.

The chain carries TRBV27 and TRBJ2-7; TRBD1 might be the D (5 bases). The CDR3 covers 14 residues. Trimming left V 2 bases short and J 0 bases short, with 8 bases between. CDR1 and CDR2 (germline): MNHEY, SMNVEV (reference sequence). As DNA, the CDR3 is TGTGCCAGCAGTTTAAAAGACAGCTCCTACGAGCAGTACTTC. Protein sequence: CASSLKDSSYEQYF.

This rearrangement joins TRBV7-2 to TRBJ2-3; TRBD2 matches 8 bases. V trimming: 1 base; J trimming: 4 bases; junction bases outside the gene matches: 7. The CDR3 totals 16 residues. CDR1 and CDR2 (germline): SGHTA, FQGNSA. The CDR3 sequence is CASSLDRTSRPDTQYF. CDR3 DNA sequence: TGTGCCAGCAGCTTAGATCGGACTAGCCGCCCAGATACGCAGTATTTT.